Each of the 10 T cell receptor beta chains below was sequenced from the same sample in a study of T-cell memory formation after mild COVID-19. TCRdb re-derived calls from the 5' RACE reads in MiXCR, one entry per CDR3 protein. The table has about 250,000 distinct CDR3 sequences, about a sixth seen once. What was sequenced was PBMCs or a T cell subset sorted from them (not recorded which). Receptors were obtained from a man aged 18 to 29 who had mild COVID-19 (a few samples of this study predate the infection). Cell type and time point are not known.

This chain links TRBV6-5 with TRBJ2-3; either TRBD1 or TRBD2 may fit D (5 bases each). The CDR3 is 17 amino acids. Germline loops: CDR1 MNHEY, CDR2 SVGAGI. Trimming shortened V by 0 bases and J by 3 bases, and 16 bases separated the two germline ends. This CDR3 reads CASSYSAGGVGTDTQYF. CDR3 coding DNA: TGTGCCAGCAGTTACTCCGCTGGGGGAGTAGGGACAGATACGCAGTATTTT.

This clonotype was counted ten times or more. The rearrangement joins TRBV5-6 to TRBJ2-5, with D unresolved. CDR3 length equals 13 residues. V was trimmed by 0 bases and J by 9 bases, leaving 12 bases between them. Per germline, CDR1 SGHDT and CDR2 YYEEEE. CDR3 sequence reads: CASSLGDAISQYF. The CDR3 DNA reads as TGTGCCAGCAGCTTGGGTGACGCCATATCCCAGTACTTC.

The genes are TRBV5-6 and TRBJ1-5; 9 nucleotides line up with TRBD1. The CDR3 is 15 residues long. Germline loops: CDR1 SGHDT, CDR2 YYEEEE. J lost 9 bases, V lost 4 bases, and 11 bases had no gene match. For the CDR3, the DNA is TGTGCCAGCAGCAGGACAGGGGACCTCTTATTGCCCCAGCATTTT. Residues: CASSRTGDLLLPQHF.

This clonotype has a handful of counts. The chain combines TRBV7-9 with TRBJ2-5; D might be TRBD1 or TRBD2, each matching 6 bases. Trimming shortened V by 9 bases and J by 2 bases, and 13 bases separated the two germline ends. CDR1 is SEHNR, CDR2 FQNEAQ, per germline (reference sequence). The CDR3 extends over 13 amino acids. In nucleotides, the CDR3 is TGTGCCAGTCGACGGGGGACACAAGAGACCCAGTACTTC. Translated: CASRRGTQETQYF.

J is TRBJ1-5 and V is TRBV5-5; perhaps TRBD1 as D (6 bases). V was clipped by 2 bases and J by 2 bases, with 17 bases between them. Germline assignment: CDR1 SGHKS and CDR2 YYEKEE (reference sequence). The CDR3 has 17 residues. CDR3 sequence (DNA): TGTGCCAGCAGCTTTACCGTTGGGGGCGCAGGCAATCAGCCCCAGCATTTT. It yields the protein CASSFTVGGAGNQPQHF.

The chain carries TRBV28 and TRBJ1-4; TRBD1 aligns across 7 bases. V lost 6 bases, J lost 8 bases, and 9 bases stayed unmatched. The CDR3 has 14 residues. The germline V gene has CDR1 MDHEN and CDR2 SYDVKM. The CDR3 spells CASSGTGVREKLFF. In nucleotides, the CDR3 is TGTGCCAGCAGCGGAACAGGGGTAAGGGAAAAACTGTTTTTT.

A few counts support this clonotype. V and J are TRBV4-1 and TRBJ2-5; 12 nucleotides agree with TRBD2. The CDR3 contains 16 residues. Germline V lookup: CDR1 MGHRA, CDR2 YSYEKL. V shed 4 bases and J 3 bases; nucleotides not matched to a gene: 6. CDR3 DNA: TGCGCCAGCAGCCTTCCCTGGACTAGCGGGGAAGAGACCCAGTACTTC. This sequence encodes CASSLPWTSGEETQYF.

V and J are TRBV7-2 and TRBJ1-1; tentative D call: TRBD1 (5 bases). The CDR3 covers 14 residues. Germline V CDR1 and CDR2: SGHTA, FQGNSA. V was cut by 3 bases and J by 5 bases, with 13 bases left in between. CDR3: CASSFAGSGTEAFF. The CDR3 DNA reads TGTGCCAGCAGCTTCGCAGGGTCCGGAACTGAAGCTTTCTTT.

By sample share, this clonotype is medium-sized. CDR3 DNA: TGCGCCAGCAGCCCCCCGAGGGCCGATACGCAGTATTTT. Amino acid sequence: CASSPPRADTQYF. This rearrangement joins TRBV4-3 to TRBJ2-3, with D possibly matching TRBD2 (5 bases). The V end lost 4 bases, the J end lost 6 bases, and 11 bases lay between the germline ends. There are 13 residues in the CDR3. From germline, CDR1 is LGHNA and CDR2 YSLEER.

V and J are TRBV20-1 and TRBJ2-7; D is undetermined. Trimming left V 3 bases short and J 3 bases short, with 12 bases between. Germline-derived CDR1 and CDR2 are DFQATT and SNEGSKA (reference sequence). The CDR3 loop spans 13 amino acids. DNA of the CDR3: TGCAGTGCTAGTAAAGGGCGCGGCTACGAGCAGTACTTC. This encodes CSASKGRGYEQYF.